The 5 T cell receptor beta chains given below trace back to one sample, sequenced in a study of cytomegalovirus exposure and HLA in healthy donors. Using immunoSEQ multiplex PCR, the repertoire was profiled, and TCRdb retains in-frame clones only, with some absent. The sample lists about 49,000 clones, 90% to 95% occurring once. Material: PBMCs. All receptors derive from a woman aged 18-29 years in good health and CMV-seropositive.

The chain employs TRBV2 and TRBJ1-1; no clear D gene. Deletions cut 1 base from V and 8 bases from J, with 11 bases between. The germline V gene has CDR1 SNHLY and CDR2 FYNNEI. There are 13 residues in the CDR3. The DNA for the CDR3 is TGTGCCAGCAGTGAAGTTGGAGATCTCGAAGCTTTCTTT. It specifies CASSEVGDLEAFF. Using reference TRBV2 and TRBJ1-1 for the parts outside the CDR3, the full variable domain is EPEVTQTPSHQVTQMGQEVILRCVPISNHLYFYWYRQILGQKVEFLVSFYNNEISEKSEIFDDQFSVERPDGSNFTLKIRSTKLEDSAMYFCASSEVGDLEAFFGQGTRLTVV.

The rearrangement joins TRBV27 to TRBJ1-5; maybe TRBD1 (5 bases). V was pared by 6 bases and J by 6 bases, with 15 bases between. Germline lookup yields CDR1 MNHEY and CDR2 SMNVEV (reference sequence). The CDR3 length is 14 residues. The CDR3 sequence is CASRRGSGSQPQHF. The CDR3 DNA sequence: TGTGCCAGCAGGAGGGGTAGCGGGAGTCAGCCCCAGCATTTT.

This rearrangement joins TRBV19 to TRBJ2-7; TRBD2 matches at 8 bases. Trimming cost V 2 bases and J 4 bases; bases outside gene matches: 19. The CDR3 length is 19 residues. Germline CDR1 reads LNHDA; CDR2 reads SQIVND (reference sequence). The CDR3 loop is CASSISGNGREGRGYEQYF. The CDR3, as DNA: TGTGCCAGTAGTATAAGTGGGAATGGACGGGAGGGCCGAGGATACGAGCAGTACTTC.

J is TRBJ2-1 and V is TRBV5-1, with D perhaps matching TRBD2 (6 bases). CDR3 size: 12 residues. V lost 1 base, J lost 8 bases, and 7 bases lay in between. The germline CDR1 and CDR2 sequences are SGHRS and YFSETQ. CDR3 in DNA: TGCGCCAGCAGCTTGTCGGGAGATGAGCAGTTCTTC. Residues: CASSLSGDEQFF.

The CDR3 protein is CASSQTQGNEQYF. The CDR3 DNA follows: TGCGCCAGCAGCCAGACGCAGGGGAACGAGCAGTACTTC. The chain combines TRBV4-1 with TRBJ2-7; perhaps TRBD1 as D (6 bases). Trimming took 3 bases from V and 5 from J, leaving 11 bases between them. CDR1 is MGHRA, CDR2 YSYEKL, per germline. The CDR3 loop spans 13 amino acids.